This TCR beta chain was recovered during a study of beta chain features in type 1 diabetes. Germline assignment: CDR1 SGDLS and CDR2 YYNGEE. The ends were cut back, 4 bases at V and 0 bases at J, with 8 bases in the middle. CDR3 length: 14 residues. This clone has a handful of counts. The isolated RNA, all of it, was reverse transcribed, so expressed TCRB transcripts were what got sequenced. Libraries were prepared by immunoSEQ multiplex PCR; TCRdb keeps only in-frame clonotypes and omits some of them. The sample yields fewer than 200,000 clones, 10% to 15% seen once. The sequenced sample consisted of central memory CD4+ T cells from blood. The sequence was obtained from a woman between 18 and 29 years old in good health. The rearrangement joins TRBV9 to TRBJ2-1, with unresolved D. The CDR3 DNA sequence: TGTGCCAGCAGCTTGGCAGGCTCCTACAATGAGCAGTTCTTC. Translation: CASSLAGSYNEQFF. Supplemented by reference TRBV9 and TRBJ2-1, the full variable domain reads DSGVTQTPKHLITATGQRVTLRCSPRSGDLSVYWYQQSLDQGLQFLIQYYNGEERAKGNILERFSAQQFPDLHSELNLSSLELGDSALYFCASSLAGSYNEQFFGPGTRLTVL.